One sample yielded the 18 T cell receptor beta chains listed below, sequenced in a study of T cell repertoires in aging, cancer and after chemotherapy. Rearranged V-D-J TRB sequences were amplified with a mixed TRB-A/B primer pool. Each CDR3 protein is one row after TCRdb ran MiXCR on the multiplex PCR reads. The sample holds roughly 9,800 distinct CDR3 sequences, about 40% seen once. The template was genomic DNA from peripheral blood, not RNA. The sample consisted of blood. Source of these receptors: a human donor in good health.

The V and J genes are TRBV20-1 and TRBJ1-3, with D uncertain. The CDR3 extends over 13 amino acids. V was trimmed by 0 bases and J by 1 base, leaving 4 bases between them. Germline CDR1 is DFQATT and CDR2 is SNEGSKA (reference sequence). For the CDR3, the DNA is TGCAGTGCTAGAGATCATTCTGGAAACACCATATATTTT. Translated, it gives CSARDHSGNTIYF.

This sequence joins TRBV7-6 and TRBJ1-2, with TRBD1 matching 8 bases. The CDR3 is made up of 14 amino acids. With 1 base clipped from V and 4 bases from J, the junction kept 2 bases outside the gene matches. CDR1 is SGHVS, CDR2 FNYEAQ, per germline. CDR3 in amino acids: CASSLDRGSYGYTF. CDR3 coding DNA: TGTGCCAGCAGCTTAGACAGGGGGAGCTATGGCTACACCTTC.

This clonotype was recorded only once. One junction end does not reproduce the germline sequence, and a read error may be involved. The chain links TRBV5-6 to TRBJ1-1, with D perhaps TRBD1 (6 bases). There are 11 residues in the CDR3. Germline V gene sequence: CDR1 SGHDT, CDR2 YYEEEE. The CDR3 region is CASSSQGEAFF. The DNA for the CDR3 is TGCGCCAGCAGCTCCCAGGGGGAAGCTTTCTTT.

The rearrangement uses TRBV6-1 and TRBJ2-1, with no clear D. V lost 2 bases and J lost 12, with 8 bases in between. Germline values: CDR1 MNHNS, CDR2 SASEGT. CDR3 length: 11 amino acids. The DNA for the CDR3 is TGTGCCAGCAGTGAAAATCTAGGGCAGTTCTTC. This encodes CASSENLGQFF.

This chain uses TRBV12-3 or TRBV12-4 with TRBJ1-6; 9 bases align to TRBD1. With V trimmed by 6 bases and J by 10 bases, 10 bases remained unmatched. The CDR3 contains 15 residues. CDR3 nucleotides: TGTGCCAGCAGCACTCTACAGGGGGCAGGATCACCCCTCCACTTT. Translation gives CASSTLQGAGSPLHF.

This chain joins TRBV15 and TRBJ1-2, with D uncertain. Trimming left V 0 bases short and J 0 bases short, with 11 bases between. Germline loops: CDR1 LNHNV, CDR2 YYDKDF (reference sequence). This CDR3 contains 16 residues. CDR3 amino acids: CATSRDHPGANYGYTF. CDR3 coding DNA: TGTGCCACCAGCAGAGATCACCCCGGGGCTAACTATGGCTACACCTTC. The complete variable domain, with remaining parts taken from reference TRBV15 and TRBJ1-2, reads DAMVIQNPRYQVTQFGKPVTLSCSQTLNHNVMYWYQQKSSQAPKLLFHYYDKDFNNEADTPDNFQSRRPNTSFCFLDIRSPGLGDTAMYLCATSRDHPGANYGYTFGSGTRLTVV.

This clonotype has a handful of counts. The CDR3: CASSQGAVPRDIQYF. DNA of the CDR3: TGCGCCAGCAGCCAAGGAGCGGTCCCGAGGGACATTCAGTACTTC. The chain combines TRBV4-1 with TRBJ2-4; possible D gene TRBD2, 5 bases. The V end was cut by 1 base, the J end by 8 bases, with 15 bases between. The CDR3 covers 15 residues. From germline, CDR1 is MGHRA and CDR2 YSYEKL.

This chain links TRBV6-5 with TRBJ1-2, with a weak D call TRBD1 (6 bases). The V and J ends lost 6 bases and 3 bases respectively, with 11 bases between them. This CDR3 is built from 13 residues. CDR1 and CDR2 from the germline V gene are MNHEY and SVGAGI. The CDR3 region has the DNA TGTGCCAGCAGACGTAGACAGGACTATGGCTACACCTTC. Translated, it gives CASRRRQDYGYTF.

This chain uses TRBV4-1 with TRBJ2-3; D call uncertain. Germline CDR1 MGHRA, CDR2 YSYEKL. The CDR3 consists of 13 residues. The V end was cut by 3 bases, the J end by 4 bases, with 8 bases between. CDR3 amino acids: CASSQIEADTQYF. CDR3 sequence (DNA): TGCGCCAGCAGCCAGATAGAAGCAGATACGCAGTATTTT.

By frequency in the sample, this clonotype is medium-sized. The CDR3 reads CAWSPGPSYGYTF. The CDR3 DNA is TGTGCCTGGAGTCCAGGGCCCTCCTATGGCTACACCTTC. This chain links TRBV30 with TRBJ1-2, with D perhaps TRBD1 (5 bases). The CDR3 has 13 amino acids. The V gene lost 2 bases and the J gene lost 4 bases, with 11 bases spanning the gap. CDR1 and CDR2 from the germline V gene are GTSNPN and SVGIG (reference sequence).

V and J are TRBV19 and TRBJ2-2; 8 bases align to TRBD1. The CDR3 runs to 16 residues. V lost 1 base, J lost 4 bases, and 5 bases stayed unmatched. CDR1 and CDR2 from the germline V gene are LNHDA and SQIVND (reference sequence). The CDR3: CASSIARTGSTGELFF. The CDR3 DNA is TGTGCCAGTAGTATAGCCCGGACAGGGTCCACCGGGGAGCTGTTTTTT.

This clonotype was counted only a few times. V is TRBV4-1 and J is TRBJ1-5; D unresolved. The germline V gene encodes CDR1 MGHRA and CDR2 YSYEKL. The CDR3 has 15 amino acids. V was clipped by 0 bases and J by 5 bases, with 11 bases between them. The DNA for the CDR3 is TGCGCCAGCAGCCAAGACTCTTGGCTGGATCAGCCCCAGCATTTT. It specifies CASSQDSWLDQPQHF.

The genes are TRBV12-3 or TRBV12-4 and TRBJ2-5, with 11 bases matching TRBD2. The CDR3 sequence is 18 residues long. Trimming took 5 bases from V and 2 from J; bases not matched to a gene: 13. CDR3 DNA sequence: TGTGCCAGCAGTCCGGGGAGATGGCTAGCGGGGGGACAAGAGACCCAGTACTTC. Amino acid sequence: CASSPGRWLAGGQETQYF.

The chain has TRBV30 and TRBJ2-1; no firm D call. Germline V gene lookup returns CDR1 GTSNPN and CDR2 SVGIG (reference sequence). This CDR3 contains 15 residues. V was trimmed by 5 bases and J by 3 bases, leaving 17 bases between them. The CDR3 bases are TGTGCCTGGGCCCAGCCCTCGATGAACTACAATGAGCAGTTCTTC. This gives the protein CAWAQPSMNYNEQFF.

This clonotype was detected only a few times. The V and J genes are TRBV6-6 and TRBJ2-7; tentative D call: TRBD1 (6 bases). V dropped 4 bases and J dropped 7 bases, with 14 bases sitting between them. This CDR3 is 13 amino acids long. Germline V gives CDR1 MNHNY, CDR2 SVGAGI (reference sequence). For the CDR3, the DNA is TGTGCCAGCAGTTCTACAGGGAAGGAAGAGCAGTACTTC. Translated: CASSSTGKEEQYF.

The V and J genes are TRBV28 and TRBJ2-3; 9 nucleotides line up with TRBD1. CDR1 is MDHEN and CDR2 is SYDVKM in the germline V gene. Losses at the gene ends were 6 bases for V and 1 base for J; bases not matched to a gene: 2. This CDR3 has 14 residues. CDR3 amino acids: CASSRTGGTDTQYF. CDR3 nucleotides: TGTGCCAGCAGCCGGACAGGGGGCACAGATACGCAGTATTTT.

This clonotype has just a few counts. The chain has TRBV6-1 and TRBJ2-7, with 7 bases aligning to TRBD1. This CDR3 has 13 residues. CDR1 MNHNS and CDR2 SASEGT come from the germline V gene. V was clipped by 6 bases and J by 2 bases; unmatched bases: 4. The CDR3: CASSPGQTYEQYV. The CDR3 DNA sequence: TGTGCCAGCAGCCCGGGACAGACCTACGAGCAGTACGTC.

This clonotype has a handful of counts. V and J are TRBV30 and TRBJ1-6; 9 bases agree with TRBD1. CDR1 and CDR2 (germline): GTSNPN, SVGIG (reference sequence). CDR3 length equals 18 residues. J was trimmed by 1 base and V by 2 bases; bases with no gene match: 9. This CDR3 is CAWSSGTGYGSYNSPLHF. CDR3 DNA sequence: TGTGCCTGGAGTTCCGGGACAGGGTATGGTTCCTATAATTCACCCCTCCACTTT.